Below are 19 T cell receptor beta chains sequenced from a single sample in a study of Ad26.COV2.S vaccination and SARS-CoV-2 variants. The method was immunoSEQ multiplex PCR; TCRdb's version includes in-frame clones alone and lacks a portion of them. The table has roughly 400,000 clones, around 92% seen once. Noted treatment: 15 to 20 received Ad26.COV2.S at low or high dose, single or two shots; several received placebo; per-sample allocation not given. On day 63 after the first injection, vaccine and placebo recipients gave samples. Sequences were derived from peripheral blood, sampled in a trial of Ad26.COV2.S vaccine versus placebo. The receptors shown here come from a person between 18 and 65 years old who received the Ad26.COV2.S COVID-19 vaccine or a placebo.

This chain connects TRBV6-2 or TRBV6-3 to TRBJ2-1; 8 nucleotides agree with TRBD2. CDR1 is MNHEY, CDR2 SVGEGT, per germline. CDR3 length: 15 amino acids. Trimming cost V 5 bases and J 0 bases; bases outside gene matches: 3. CDR3 protein: CASSIAGLSYNEQFF. The CDR3 DNA sequence: TGTGCCAGCAGTATAGCGGGGCTCTCCTACAATGAGCAGTTCTTC.

Only one count was recorded for this clone. This rearrangement joins TRBV9 to TRBJ1-2, with D possibly TRBD1 on 6 matching bases. V lost 2 bases, J lost 7 bases, and 12 bases lay in between. The CDR3 length is 13 residues. CDR1 SGDLS and CDR2 YYNGEE come from the germline V gene. The CDR3 spells CASSVNTGTGYTF. For the CDR3, the DNA is TGTGCCAGCAGCGTTAACACAGGGACTGGCTACACCTTC.

This clone was counted a few times. This chain connects TRBV3-1 (or the pseudogene TRBV3-2) to TRBJ2-1, with 10 bases lining up with TRBD2. The germline V gene encodes CDR1 LGHDT and CDR2 YNNKEL (reference sequence). V lost 6 bases, J lost 2 bases, and 4 bases stayed unmatched. The CDR3 length is 15 residues. The CDR3, as DNA: TGTGCCAGCAGATGGAGCGGGGGGGCCTACAATGAGCAGTTCTTC. It specifies CASRWSGGAYNEQFF.

The genes are TRBV9 and TRBJ2-3, with no clear D. The CDR3 consists of 12 residues. The germline CDR1 and CDR2 sequences are SGDLS and YYNGEE. The germline V and J ends were trimmed by 5 bases and 3 bases, with 7 bases remaining between them. This chain's CDR3 is CASRGSTDTQYF. CDR3 bases: TGTGCCAGCAGGGGATCTACAGATACGCAGTATTTT.

The V gene is TRBV5-1, the J gene TRBJ1-1; no clear D. The CDR3 extends over 13 amino acids. The V end was cut by 4 bases, the J end by 1 base, with 8 bases between. Germline assignment: CDR1 SGHRS and CDR2 YFSETQ. The CDR3 loop reads CASSQGRNTEAFF. CDR3 DNA sequence: TGCGCCAGCAGCCAAGGGAGGAACACTGAAGCTTTCTTT.

The chain links TRBV5-6 to TRBJ1-2; tentative D call: TRBD1 (5 bases). The germline V gene has CDR1 SGHDT and CDR2 YYEEEE. Trimming removed 2 bases at V and 4 bases at J, with 12 bases between. The CDR3 has 14 residues. CDR3 amino acids: CASSFGDSRYGYTF. CDR3 coding DNA: TGTGCCAGCAGCTTTGGCGACAGCCGCTATGGCTACACCTTC.

The chain links TRBV6-4 to TRBJ2-1; TRBD2 matches at 16 bases. Trimming at V came to 3 bases and at J to 11 bases, leaving 4 bases not matched to a gene. Germline V gene sequence: CDR1 MRHNA, CDR2 SNTAGT. CDR3 length: 15 residues. The CDR3 DNA sequence: TGTGCCAGCAGTGAAGGGACTAGCGGGGGGGCTAAGCAGTTCTTC. This sequence encodes CASSEGTSGGAKQFF.

V gene TRBV9 combines with J gene TRBJ1-3; no clear D. CDR3 size: 14 residues. V was cut by 3 bases and J by 0 bases, with 7 bases left in between. The germline gives CDR1 SGDLS, CDR2 YYNGEE. CDR3 region: CASSEWGSGNTIYF. CDR3 coding DNA: TGTGCCAGCAGCGAATGGGGCTCTGGAAACACCATATATTTT.

This chain uses TRBV12-3 or TRBV12-4 with TRBJ1-1; D remains ambiguous. This CDR3 has 13 residues. Trimming shortened V by 6 bases and J by 1 base, and 9 bases separated the two germline ends. The CDR3: CASSYYKNTEAFF. The CDR3 DNA reads TGTGCCAGCAGCTATTACAAGAACACTGAAGCTTTCTTT.

The CDR3 DNA follows: TGTGCCAGCAGCTTAGGGGACAGGGTGGTTGGTTCACCCCTCCACTTT. It is translated as CASSLGDRVVGSPLHF. The chain is built from TRBV11-2 and TRBJ1-6; 9 nucleotides agree with TRBD1. CDR3 length: 16 residues. CDR1 is SGHAT and CDR2 is FQNNGV in the germline V gene. The junction had 7 bases not matched to a gene; V was cut back by 1 base and J by 9 bases.

The chain is built from TRBV19 and TRBJ2-7, with no clear D. The length of the CDR3 is 15 residues. V was shortened by 5 bases and J by 5 bases, with 19 bases between the two germline ends. Germline V CDR1 and CDR2: LNHDA, SQIVND (reference sequence). CDR3 nucleotides: TGTGCCAGTAGTCCCCCCCCTGACGAGCCCCACGAGCAGTACTTC. Its translation is CASSPPPDEPHEQYF. The full variable domain, rest sourced from reference TRBV19 and TRBJ2-7, is DGGITQSPKYLFRKEGQNVTLSCEQNLNHDAMYWYRQDPGQGLRLIYYSQIVNDFQKGDIAEGYSVSREKKESFPLTVTSAQKNPTAFYLCASSPPPDEPHEQYFGPGTRLTVT.

The chain combines TRBV5-1 with TRBJ2-7; TRBD2 aligns across 11 bases. CDR1 and CDR2 (germline): SGHRS, YFSETQ. The V and J ends lost 5 bases and 3 bases, in that order; junction bases with no gene match: 10. The length of the CDR3 is 16 residues. The CDR3 spells CASRRTGTSGVYEQYF. The CDR3 DNA reads TGCGCCAGCAGGCGGACCGGGACTAGCGGAGTCTACGAGCAGTACTTC.

The V call is TRBV3-1 (or the pseudogene TRBV3-2), the J call TRBJ1-2; 9 nucleotides agree with TRBD1. V trimming: 5 bases; J trimming: 6 bases; junction bases outside the gene matches: 16. The CDR3 has 17 amino acids. Per the germline V gene, CDR1 is LGHDT and CDR2 is YNNKEL (reference sequence). The CDR3 region is CASSSGQGAGGRHGYTF. CDR3 DNA sequence: TGTGCCAGCAGCTCGGGACAGGGTGCCGGAGGGCGTCATGGCTACACCTTC.

The genes are TRBV4-1 and TRBJ2-7; TRBD2 matches 13 bases. Germline CDR1 is MGHRA and CDR2 is YSYEKL. The CDR3 totals 17 residues. J gave up 0 bases and V 3 bases, and 5 bases lay outside the gene matches. The CDR3 DNA sequence: TGCGCCAGCAGCCACCCGGGACTAGCGGGGAACTCCTACGAGCAGTACTTC. Translated: CASSHPGLAGNSYEQYF.

The gene calls are TRBV19 and TRBJ2-2; 9 bases are shared with TRBD2. CDR3 length: 17 residues. Trimming cost V 2 bases and J 1 base; bases outside gene matches: 5. The germline gives CDR1 LNHDA, CDR2 SQIVND (reference sequence). Here the CDR3 DNA reads TGTGCCAGTAGTATACCGGCTAGCGGGGTGAACACCGGGGAGCTGTTTTTT. Residues: CASSIPASGVNTGELFF.

The CDR3 spells CASSLTADMNTEAFF. DNA of the CDR3: TGTGCCAGTAGTTTGACGGCAGATATGAACACTGAAGCTTTCTTT. The rearrangement uses TRBV19 and TRBJ1-1; no clear D gene. Germline V gives CDR1 LNHDA, CDR2 SQIVND (reference sequence). This CDR3 spans 15 amino acids. The V gene lost 5 bases and the J gene lost 0 bases, with 13 bases spanning the gap.

V and J are TRBV30 and TRBJ2-2; D remains unclear. The CDR3 spans 12 residues. V was shortened by 0 bases and J by 6 bases, with 5 bases between the two germline ends. Germline loops: CDR1 GTSNPN, CDR2 SVGIG (reference sequence). CDR3 in DNA: TGTGCCTGGAGTGTACATGCCGGGGAGCTGTTTTTT. This gives the protein CAWSVHAGELFF.

The rearrangement joins TRBV7-9 to TRBJ1-2, with D possibly being TRBD1 (5 bases). The CDR3 runs to 13 residues. The germline V gene encodes CDR1 SEHNR and CDR2 FQNEAQ (reference sequence). Trimming cost V 2 bases and J 4 bases, with 8 bases left between them. The CDR3 bases are TGTGCCAGCAGCTTACGGGGCGGCTATGGCTACACCTTC. As protein: CASSLRGGYGYTF.

The chain's CDR3 is CASSPSGGTGEQYF. CDR3 nucleotides: TGTGCCAGCTCACCGTCAGGGGGCACGGGCGAGCAGTACTTC. The V and J genes are TRBV18 and TRBJ2-7; 8 bases are shared with TRBD1. Per the germline V gene, CDR1 is KGHSH and CDR2 is LQKENI. The J segment lost 6 bases and the V segment lost 3 bases, leaving 7 bases of the junction unmatched. The CDR3 contains 14 residues.